The 8 T cell receptor beta chains in this list originate from one sample, sequenced in a study of beta chain features in type 1 diabetes. Expressed TCRB transcripts got sequenced, as all isolated RNA was reverse transcribed. The method was immunoSEQ multiplex PCR; TCRdb's version includes in-frame clones alone and lacks a portion of them. Of 300,000 to 400,000 clones in the sample, around 8% were seen once. The sample taken for sequencing was central memory CD4+ T cells from blood. These receptors were obtained from a woman younger than 30 in good health.

In its sample, this clone was seen a few times. The rearrangement links TRBV28 to TRBJ2-1; 10 bases align to TRBD2. The CDR3 spans 18 residues. V shed 5 bases, J shed 4 bases, and the junction held 14 bases outside the gene matches. CDR1 and CDR2 from the germline V gene are MDHEN and SYDVKM. CDR3 sequence reads: CASSTPQTLAGNYNEQFF. CDR3 sequence (DNA): TGTGCCAGCAGTACCCCCCAAACACTAGCGGGGAATTACAATGAGCAGTTCTTC.

This clone appeared many times. The J gene is TRBJ2-1, the V gene TRBV4-1; D call uncertain. Germline values: CDR1 MGHRA, CDR2 YSYEKL. The length of the CDR3 is 16 residues. V dropped 1 base and J dropped 4 bases, with 14 bases sitting between them. The CDR3 bases are TGCGCCAGCAGCCAAGTTGATTTGGTAGCTTACAATGAGCAGTTCTTC. It codes for CASSQVDLVAYNEQFF.

A few counts support this clone. The V gene is TRBV4-1, the J gene TRBJ1-5; D may be TRBD1 (6 bases). V dropped 0 bases and J dropped 6 bases, with 15 bases sitting between them. Germline V CDR1 and CDR2: MGHRA, YSYEKL. The CDR3 totals 16 residues. The CDR3 here is CASSQDPGGNGQPQHF. The DNA for the CDR3 is TGCGCCAGCAGCCAAGACCCCGGGGGCAATGGTCAGCCCCAGCATTTT.

This clone turned up a few times. The chain combines TRBV4-2 with TRBJ1-2; a weak D match, TRBD1 (5 bases). The germline gives CDR1 LGHNA, CDR2 YNFKEQ. The CDR3 is 17 residues long. Trimming shortened V by 0 bases and J by 0 bases, and 14 bases separated the two germline ends. In nucleotides, the CDR3 is TGTGCCAGCAGCCAAGATCTAGGGACCGGAGCTAACTATGGCTACACCTTC. It specifies CASSQDLGTGANYGYTF.

The table lists this clone with many counts. Other DNA sequences within the sample encode an identical CDR3. The V call is TRBV7-2, the J call TRBJ2-5, with TRBD2 matching 7 bases. Germline assignment: CDR1 SGHTA and CDR2 FQGNSA. The CDR3 covers 13 residues. The ends lost 6 bases at V and 4 bases at J; junction bases unmatched: 5. The CDR3 protein is CASRGGSGETQYF. DNA of the CDR3: TGTGCCAGCAGAGGCGGGAGCGGAGAGACCCAGTACTTC.

This clone was seen a few times. This sequence joins TRBV6-6 and TRBJ1-5; 7 bases fit TRBD1. Germline CDR1 and CDR2: MNHNY and SVGAGI (reference sequence). The CDR3 runs 15 residues. The V gene end was trimmed by 6 bases and the J gene end by 5 bases; junction bases not matched to a gene: 10. This CDR3 is CASSDRELPHQPQHF. CDR3 DNA sequence: TGTGCCAGCAGCGACAGGGAACTACCCCATCAGCCCCAGCATTTT.

The rearrangement uses TRBV4-2 and TRBJ2-2; D might be TRBD1 or TRBD2, each matching 5 bases. Looked up from germline, CDR1 is LGHNA and CDR2 is YNFKEQ. V was pared by 1 base and J by 7 bases, with 16 bases between. The CDR3 is 16 residues long. The CDR3 region has the DNA TGTGCCAGCAGCCAAGCCGGGGCCAAAAGCAACGGGGAGCTGTTTTTT. As protein: CASSQAGAKSNGELFF.

This clone was counted between two and nine times. This could be a read error, since a much larger clone is one nucleotide away. This chain uses TRBV7-9 with TRBJ1-2, with D maybe TRBD1 (5 bases). The CDR3 has 13 amino acids. Trimming pared 5 bases from V and 4 bases from J, leaving 11 bases between. Germline values: CDR1 SEHNR, CDR2 FQNEAQ (reference sequence). The CDR3 nucleotides read TGTGCCAGCAGCGTCGACAGCCTCTATGGCTACACCTTC. Its protein product is CASSVDSLYGYTF.